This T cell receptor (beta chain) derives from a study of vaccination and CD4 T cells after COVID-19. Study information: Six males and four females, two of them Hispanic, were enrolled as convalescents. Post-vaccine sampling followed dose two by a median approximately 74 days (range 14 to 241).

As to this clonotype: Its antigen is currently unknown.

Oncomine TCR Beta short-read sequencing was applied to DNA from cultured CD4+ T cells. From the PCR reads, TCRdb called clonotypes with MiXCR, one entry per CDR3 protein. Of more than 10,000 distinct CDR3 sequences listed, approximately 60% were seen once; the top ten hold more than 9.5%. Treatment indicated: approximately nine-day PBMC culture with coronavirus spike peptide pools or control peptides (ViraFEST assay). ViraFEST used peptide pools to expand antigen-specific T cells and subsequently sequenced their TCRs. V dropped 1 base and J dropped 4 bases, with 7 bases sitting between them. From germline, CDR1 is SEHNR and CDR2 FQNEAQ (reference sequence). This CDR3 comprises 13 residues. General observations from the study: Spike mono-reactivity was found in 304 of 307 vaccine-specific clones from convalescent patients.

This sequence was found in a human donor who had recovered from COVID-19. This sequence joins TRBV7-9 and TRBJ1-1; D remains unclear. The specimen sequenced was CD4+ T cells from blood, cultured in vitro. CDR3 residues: CASSLVQATEAFF. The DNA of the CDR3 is TGTGCCAGCAGCTTAGTCCAGGCCACTGAAGCTTTCTTT.